This T cell receptor beta chain was sequenced during a study of regulatory T cells in long-lasting Graves disease. Study-level background: Antithyroid drugs had been taken under 3 months by newly diagnosed Graves' patients.

Looked up from germline, CDR1 is SQVTM and CDR2 is ANQGSEA. This CDR3 region has 15 residues. In building TCR beta libraries, iRepertoire HTBI primers were used together with Arm-PCR of CDR3 regions. TCRdb passed the multiplex PCR reads through MiXCR, listing each CDR3 protein once. Of about 420,000 distinct CDR3 sequences in the sample, about 15% were seen once. Time point here: newly diagnosed GD, antithyroid drugs for less than 3 months. The TCR library was made from RNA that had been extracted from PBMCs in TRIzol. This sample was shared with a second study, whose subject was T cells in Graves' hyperthyroidism and ophthalmopathy.

This TCR was recovered from a woman under 30 with Graves disease. The chain uses TRBV29-1 and TRBJ2-3, with D perhaps TRBD1 or TRBD2 (5 bases each). The assigned J gene may be wrong: the sequence end matches TRBJ2-5 better. The sample in question was peripheral blood mononuclear cells (PBMCs), obtained at new diagnosis, from a patient treated with antithyroid drugs. The CDR3 nucleotides read TGCAGCGTTGAAGGTACCGGGACCTTGAGCTCGTCCCAGTACTTC. Translating it yields CSVEGTGTLSSSQYF.